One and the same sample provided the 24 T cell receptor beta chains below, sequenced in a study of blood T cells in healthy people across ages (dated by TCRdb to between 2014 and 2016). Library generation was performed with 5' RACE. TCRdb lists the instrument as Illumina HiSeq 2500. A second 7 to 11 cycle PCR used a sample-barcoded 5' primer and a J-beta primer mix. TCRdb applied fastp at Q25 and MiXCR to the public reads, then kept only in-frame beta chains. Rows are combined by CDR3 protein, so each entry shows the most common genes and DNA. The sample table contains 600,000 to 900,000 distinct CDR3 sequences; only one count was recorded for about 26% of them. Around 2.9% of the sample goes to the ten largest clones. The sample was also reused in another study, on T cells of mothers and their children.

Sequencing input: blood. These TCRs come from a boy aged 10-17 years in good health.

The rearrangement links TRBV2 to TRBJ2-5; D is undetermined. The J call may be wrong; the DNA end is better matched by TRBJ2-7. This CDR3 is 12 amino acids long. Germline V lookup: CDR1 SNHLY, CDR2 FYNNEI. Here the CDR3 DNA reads TGTGCCAGCAGAAAAGGGCTCGGCGAGCAGTACTTC. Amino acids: CASRKGLGEQYF.

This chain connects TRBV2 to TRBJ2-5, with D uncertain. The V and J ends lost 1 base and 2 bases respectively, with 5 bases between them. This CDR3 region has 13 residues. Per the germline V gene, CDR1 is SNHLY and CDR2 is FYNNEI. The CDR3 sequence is CASSEDPQETQYF. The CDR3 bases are TGTGCCAGCAGTGAAGATCCTCAAGAGACCCAGTACTTC.

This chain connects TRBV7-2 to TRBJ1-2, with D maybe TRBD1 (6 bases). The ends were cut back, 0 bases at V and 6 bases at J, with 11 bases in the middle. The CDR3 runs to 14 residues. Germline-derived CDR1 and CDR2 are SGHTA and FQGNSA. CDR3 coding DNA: TGTGCCAGCAGCTTAGCTGAACAGGGTAATGGCTACACCTTC. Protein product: CASSLAEQGNGYTF.

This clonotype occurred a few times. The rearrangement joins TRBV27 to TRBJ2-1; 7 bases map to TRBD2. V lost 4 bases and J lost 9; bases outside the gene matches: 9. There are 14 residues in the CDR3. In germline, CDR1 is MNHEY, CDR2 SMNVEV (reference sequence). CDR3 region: CASSSAGGGREQFF. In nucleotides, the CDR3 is TGTGCCAGCAGTTCAGCCGGCGGGGGTCGTGAGCAGTTCTTC.

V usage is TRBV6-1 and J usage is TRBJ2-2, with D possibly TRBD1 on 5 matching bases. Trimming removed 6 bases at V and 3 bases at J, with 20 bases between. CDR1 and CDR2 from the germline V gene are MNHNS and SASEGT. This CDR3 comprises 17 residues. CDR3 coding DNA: TGTGCCAGCAGCCTCCAAGGGGCGGTTCCCGACACCGGGGAGCTGTTTTTT. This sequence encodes CASSLQGAVPDTGELFF.

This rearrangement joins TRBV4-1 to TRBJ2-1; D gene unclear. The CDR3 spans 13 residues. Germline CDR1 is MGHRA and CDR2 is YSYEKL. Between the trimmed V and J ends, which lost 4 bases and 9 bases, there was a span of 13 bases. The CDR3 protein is CASSPPNGREQFF. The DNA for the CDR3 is TGCGCCAGCAGCCCTCCTAATGGACGTGAGCAGTTCTTC.

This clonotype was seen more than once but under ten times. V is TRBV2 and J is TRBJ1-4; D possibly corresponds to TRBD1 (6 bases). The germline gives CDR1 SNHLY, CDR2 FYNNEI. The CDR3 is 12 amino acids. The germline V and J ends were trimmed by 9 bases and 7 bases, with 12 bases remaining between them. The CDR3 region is CASRGGSEKLFF. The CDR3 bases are TGTGCCAGTAGGGGGGGGAGTGAAAAACTGTTTTTT. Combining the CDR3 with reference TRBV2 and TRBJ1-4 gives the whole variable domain EPEVTQTPSHQVTQMGQEVILRCVPISNHLYFYWYRQILGQKVEFLVSFYNNEISEKSEIFDDQFSVERPDGSNFTLKIRSTKLEDSAMYFCASRGGSEKLFFGSGTQLSVL.

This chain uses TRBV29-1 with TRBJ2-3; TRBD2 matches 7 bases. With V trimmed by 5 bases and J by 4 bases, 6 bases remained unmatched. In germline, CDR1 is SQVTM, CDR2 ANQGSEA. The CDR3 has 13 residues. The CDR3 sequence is CSVSGGVADTQYF. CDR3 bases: TGCAGCGTTTCGGGGGGAGTGGCAGATACGCAGTATTTT.

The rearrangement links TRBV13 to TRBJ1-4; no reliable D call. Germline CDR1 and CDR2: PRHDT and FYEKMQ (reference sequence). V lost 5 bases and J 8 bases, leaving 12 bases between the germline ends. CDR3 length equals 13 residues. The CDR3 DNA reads TGTGCCAGCAGCCCTCGTCCCAAAGAAAAACTGTTTTTT. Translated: CASSPRPKEKLFF.

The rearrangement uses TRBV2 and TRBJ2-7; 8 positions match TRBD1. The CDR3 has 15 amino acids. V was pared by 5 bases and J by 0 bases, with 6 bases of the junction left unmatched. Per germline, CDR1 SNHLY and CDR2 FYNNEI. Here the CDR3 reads CASSQDRGPSYEQYF. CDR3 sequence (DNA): TGTGCCAGCAGTCAAGACAGGGGACCCTCCTACGAGCAGTACTTC. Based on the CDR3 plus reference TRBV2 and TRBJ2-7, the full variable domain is EPEVTQTPSHQVTQMGQEVILRCVPISNHLYFYWYRQILGQKVEFLVSFYNNEISEKSEIFDDQFSVERPDGSNFTLKIRSTKLEDSAMYFCASSQDRGPSYEQYFGPGTRLTVT.

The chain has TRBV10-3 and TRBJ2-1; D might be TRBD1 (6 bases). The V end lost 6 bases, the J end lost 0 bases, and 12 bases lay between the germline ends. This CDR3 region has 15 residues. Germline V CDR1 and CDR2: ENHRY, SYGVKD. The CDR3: CAISFTGSSYNEQFF. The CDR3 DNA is TGTGCCATCAGCTTTACAGGGTCCTCCTACAATGAGCAGTTCTTC.

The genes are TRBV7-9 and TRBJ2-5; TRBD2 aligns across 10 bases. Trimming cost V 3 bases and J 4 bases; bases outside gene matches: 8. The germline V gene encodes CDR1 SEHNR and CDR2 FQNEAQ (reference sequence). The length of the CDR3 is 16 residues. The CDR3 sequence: CASSLDQRGGPETQYF. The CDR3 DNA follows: TGTGCCAGCAGCTTGGACCAGCGGGGGGGCCCAGAGACCCAGTACTTC. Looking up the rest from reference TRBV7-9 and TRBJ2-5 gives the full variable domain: DTGVSQNPRHKITKRGQNVTFRCDPISEHNRLYWYRQTLGQGPEFLTYFQNEAQLEKSRLLSDRFSAERPKGSFSTLEIQRTEQGDSAMYLCASSLDQRGGPETQYFGPGTRLLVL.

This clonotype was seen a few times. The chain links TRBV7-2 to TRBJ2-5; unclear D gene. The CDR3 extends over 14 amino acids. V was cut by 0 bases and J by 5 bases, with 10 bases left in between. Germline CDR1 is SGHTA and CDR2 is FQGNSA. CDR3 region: CASSLARSSETQYF. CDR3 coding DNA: TGTGCCAGCAGCTTAGCGAGATCATCTGAGACCCAGTACTTC. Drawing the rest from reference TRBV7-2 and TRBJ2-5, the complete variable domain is GAGVSQSPSNKVTEKGKDVELRCDPISGHTALYWYRQSLGQGLEFLIYFQGNSAPDKSGLPSDRFSAERTGGSVSTLTIQRTQQEDSAVYLCASSLARSSETQYFGPGTRLLVL.

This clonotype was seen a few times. CDR3 protein: CSVLTGTDLETQYF. In nucleotides, the CDR3 is TGCAGCGTATTGACAGGGACTGATTTGGAGACCCAGTACTTC. The V and J genes are TRBV29-1 and TRBJ2-5; tentative D call: TRBD1 (7 bases). The CDR3 runs to 14 residues. V lost 6 bases, J lost 5 bases, and 19 bases lay in between. Germline assignment: CDR1 SQVTM and CDR2 ANQGSEA.

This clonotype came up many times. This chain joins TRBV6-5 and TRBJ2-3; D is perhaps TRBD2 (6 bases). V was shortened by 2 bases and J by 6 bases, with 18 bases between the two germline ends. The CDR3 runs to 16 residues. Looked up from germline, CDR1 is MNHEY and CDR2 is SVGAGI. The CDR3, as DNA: TGTGCCAGCAGTTACGCGGCGGGGACGCCGGGGGATACGCAGTATTTT. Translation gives CASSYAAGTPGDTQYF.

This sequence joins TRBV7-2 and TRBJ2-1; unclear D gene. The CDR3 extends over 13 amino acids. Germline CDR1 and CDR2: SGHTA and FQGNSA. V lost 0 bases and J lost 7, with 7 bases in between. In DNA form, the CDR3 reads TGTGCCAGCAGCTTAGCAGTGATGAATGAGCAGTTCTTC. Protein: CASSLAVMNEQFF. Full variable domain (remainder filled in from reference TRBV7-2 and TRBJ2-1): GAGVSQSPSNKVTEKGKDVELRCDPISGHTALYWYRQSLGQGLEFLIYFQGNSAPDKSGLPSDRFSAERTGGSVSTLTIQRTQQEDSAVYLCASSLAVMNEQFFGPGTRLTVL.

CDR3 residues: CASSPPDSIEAFF. The CDR3 DNA is TGCGCCAGCAGCCCCCCGGACAGCATTGAAGCTTTCTTT. The rearrangement joins TRBV5-1 to TRBJ1-1; D perhaps matches TRBD1 (6 bases). The CDR3 sequence is 13 residues long. V was pared by 4 bases and J by 7 bases, with 14 bases between. Germline loops: CDR1 SGHRS, CDR2 YFSETQ. The complete variable domain, with remaining parts taken from reference TRBV5-1 and TRBJ1-1, reads KAGVTQTPRYLIKTRGQQVTLSCSPISGHRSVSWYQQTPGQGLQFLFEYFSETQRNKGNFPGRFSGRQFSNSRSEMNVSTLELGDSALYLCASSPPDSIEAFFGQGTRLTVV.

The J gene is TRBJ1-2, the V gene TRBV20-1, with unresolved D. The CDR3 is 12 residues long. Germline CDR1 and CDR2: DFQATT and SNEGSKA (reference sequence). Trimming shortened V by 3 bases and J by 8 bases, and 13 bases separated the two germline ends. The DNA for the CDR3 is TGCAGTGCTAGTTTATCTCCAAGGGGCTACACCTTC. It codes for CSASLSPRGYTF.

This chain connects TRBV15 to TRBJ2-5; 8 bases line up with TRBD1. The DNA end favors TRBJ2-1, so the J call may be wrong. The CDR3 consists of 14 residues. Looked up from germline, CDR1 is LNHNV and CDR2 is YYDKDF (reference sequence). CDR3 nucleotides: TGTGCCACCAGCAGCATCAGGGGGCTGAATGAGCAGTTCTTC. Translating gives CATSSIRGLNEQFF.

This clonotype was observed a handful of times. The CDR3 here is CASRQGFQTGELFF. CDR3 bases: TGCGCCAGCAGACAGGGGTTTCAGACCGGGGAGCTGTTTTTT. This chain links TRBV5-1 with TRBJ2-2; 7 nucleotides agree with TRBD1. Germline CDR1 is SGHRS and CDR2 is YFSETQ. The CDR3 runs to 14 residues. Trimming at V came to 5 bases and at J to 5 bases, leaving 6 bases not matched to a gene.

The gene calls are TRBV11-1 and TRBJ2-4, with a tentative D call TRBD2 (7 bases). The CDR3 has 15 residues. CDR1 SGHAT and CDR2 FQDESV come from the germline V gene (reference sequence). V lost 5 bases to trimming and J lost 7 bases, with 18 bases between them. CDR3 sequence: CASSPLGGRLNIQYF. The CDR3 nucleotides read TGTGCCAGCAGCCCGCTGGGGGGGCGGCTTAACATTCAGTACTTC.

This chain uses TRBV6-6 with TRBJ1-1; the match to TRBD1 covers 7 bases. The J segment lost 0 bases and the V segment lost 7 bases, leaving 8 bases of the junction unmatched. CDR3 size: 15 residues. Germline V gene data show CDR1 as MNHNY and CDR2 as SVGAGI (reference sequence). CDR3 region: CASTDPGQMNTEAFF. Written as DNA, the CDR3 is TGTGCCAGCACCGATCCGGGACAGATGAACACTGAAGCTTTCTTT.

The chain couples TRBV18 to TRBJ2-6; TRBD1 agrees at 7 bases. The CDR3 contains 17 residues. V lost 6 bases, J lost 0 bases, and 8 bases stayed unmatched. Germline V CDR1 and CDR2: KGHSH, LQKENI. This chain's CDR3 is CASSKPGQNSGANVLTF. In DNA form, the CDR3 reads TGTGCCAGCTCCAAGCCGGGACAGAACTCTGGGGCCAACGTCCTGACTTTC.

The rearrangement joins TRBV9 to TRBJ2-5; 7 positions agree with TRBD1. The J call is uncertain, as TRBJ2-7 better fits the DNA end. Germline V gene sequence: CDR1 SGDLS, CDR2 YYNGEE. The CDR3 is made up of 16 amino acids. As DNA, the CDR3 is TGTGCCAGCAGCCCTTACCAGGAGACAGGGCCTTACGAGCAGTACTTC. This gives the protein CASSPYQETGPYEQYF.